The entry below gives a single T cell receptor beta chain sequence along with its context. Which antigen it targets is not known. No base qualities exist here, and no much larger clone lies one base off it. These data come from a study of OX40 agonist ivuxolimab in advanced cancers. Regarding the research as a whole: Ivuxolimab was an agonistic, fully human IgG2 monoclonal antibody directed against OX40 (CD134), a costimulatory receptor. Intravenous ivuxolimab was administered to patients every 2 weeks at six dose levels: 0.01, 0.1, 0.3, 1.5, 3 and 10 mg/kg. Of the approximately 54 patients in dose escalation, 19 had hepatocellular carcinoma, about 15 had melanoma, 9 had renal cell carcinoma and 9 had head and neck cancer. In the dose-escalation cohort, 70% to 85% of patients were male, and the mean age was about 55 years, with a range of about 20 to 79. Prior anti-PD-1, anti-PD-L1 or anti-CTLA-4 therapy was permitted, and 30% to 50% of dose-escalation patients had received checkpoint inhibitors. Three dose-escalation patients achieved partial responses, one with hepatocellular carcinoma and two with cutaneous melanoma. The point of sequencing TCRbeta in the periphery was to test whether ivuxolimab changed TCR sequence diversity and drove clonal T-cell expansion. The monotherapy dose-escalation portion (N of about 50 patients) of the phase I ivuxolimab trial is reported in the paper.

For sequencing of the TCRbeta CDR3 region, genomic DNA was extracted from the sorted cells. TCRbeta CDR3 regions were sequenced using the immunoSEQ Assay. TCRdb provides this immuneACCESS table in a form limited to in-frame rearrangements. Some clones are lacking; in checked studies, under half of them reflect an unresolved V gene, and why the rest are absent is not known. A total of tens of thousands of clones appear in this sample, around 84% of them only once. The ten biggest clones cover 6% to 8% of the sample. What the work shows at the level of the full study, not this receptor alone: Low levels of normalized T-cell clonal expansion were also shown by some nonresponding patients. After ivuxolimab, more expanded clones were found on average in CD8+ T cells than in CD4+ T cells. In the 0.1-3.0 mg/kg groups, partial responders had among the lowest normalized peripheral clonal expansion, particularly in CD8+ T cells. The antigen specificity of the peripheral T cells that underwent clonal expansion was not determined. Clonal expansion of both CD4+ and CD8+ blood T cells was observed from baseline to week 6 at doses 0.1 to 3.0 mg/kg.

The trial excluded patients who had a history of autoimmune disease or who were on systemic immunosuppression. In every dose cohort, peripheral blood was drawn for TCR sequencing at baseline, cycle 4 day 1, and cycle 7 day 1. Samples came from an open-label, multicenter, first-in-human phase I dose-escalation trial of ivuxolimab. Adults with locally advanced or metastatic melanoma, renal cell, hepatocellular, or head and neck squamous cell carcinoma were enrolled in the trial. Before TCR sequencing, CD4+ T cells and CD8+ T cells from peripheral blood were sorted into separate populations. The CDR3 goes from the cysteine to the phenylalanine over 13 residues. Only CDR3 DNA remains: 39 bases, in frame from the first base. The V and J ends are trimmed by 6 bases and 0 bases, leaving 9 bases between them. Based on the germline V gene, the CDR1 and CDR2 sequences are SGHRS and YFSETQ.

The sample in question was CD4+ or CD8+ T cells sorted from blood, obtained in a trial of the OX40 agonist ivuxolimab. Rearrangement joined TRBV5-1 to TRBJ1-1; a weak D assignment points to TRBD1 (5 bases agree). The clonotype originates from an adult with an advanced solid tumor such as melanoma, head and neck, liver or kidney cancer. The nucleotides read TGCGCCAGCAAGGGGACGTTGAACACTGAAGCTTTCTTT. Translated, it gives CASKGTLNTEAFF.